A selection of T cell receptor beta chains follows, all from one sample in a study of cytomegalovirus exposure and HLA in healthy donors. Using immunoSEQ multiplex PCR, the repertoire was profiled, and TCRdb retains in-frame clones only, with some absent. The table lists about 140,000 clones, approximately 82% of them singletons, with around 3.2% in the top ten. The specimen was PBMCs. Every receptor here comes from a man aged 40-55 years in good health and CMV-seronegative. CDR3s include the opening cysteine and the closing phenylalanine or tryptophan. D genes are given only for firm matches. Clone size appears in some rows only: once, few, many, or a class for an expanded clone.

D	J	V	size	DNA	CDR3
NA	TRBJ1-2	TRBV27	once	TGTGCCAGCAGTTTATATCTGGGGGCAAGGTATGGCTACACCTTC	CASSLYLGARYGYTF
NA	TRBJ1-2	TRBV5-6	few	TGTGCCAGCAGGGAACAGGGAAGAGCTAACTATGGCTACACCTTC	CASREQGRANYGYTF
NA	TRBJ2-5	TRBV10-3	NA	TGTGCCATCAGTGAAGACGGGGGAGGAGAAGAGACCCAGTACTTC	CAISEDGGGEETQYF
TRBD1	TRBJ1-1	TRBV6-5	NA	TGTGCCAGCAGTTACTCGAACAGGGGGCACACTGAAGCTTTCTTT	CASSYSNRGHTEAFF
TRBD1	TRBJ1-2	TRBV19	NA	TGTGCCAGTCACCCCGGACAGGGTGTCGGTGGCTACACCTTC	CASHPGQGVGGYTF
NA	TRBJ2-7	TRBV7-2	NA	TGTGCCAGCAGCTTCGCACGGAACTACGAGCAGTACTTC	CASSFARNYEQYF
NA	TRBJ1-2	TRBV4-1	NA	TGCGCCAGCAGCCAAAACGTACAGGGCGGGGGCTACACCTTC	CASSQNVQGGGYTF
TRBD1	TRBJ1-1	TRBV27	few	TGTGCCAGCAGTTTTGACAGGGAGAACACTGAAGCTTTCTTT	CASSFDRENTEAFF
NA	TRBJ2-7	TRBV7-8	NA	TGTGCCAGCAGCTTTACAGGACAAGGAAAAGACGAGCAGTACTTC	CASSFTGQGKDEQYF
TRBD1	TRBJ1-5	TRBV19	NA	TGTGCCAGTAGAGGGACAGGGGAATGGCAGCCCCAGCATTTT	CASRGTGEWQPQHF
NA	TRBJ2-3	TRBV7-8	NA	TGTGCCAGCAGCTTACAGATAGCGGTAGATACGCAGTATTTT	CASSLQIAVDTQYF
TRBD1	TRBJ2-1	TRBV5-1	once	TGCGCCAGCAGCGACAGGACAGGGCCCGTGGGGAATGAGCAGTTCTTC	CASSDRTGPVGNEQFF
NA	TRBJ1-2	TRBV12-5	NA	TGTGCTAGTGGTTTGGGATCCGACTCCCCTAACTATGGCTACACCTTC	CASGLGSDSPNYGYTF